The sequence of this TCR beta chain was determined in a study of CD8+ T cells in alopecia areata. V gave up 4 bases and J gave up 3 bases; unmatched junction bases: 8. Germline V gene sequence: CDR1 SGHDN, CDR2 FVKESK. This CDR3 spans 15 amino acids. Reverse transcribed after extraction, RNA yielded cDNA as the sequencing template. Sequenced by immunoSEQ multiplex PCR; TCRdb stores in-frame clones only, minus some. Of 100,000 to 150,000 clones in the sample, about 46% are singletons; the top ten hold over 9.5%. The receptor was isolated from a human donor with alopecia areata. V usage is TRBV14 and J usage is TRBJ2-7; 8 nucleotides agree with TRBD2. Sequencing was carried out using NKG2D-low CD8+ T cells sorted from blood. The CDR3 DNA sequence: TGTGCCAGCAGCCCTGGGGCGGGAGGAGACTACGAGCAGTACTTC. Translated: CASSPGAGGDYEQYF.